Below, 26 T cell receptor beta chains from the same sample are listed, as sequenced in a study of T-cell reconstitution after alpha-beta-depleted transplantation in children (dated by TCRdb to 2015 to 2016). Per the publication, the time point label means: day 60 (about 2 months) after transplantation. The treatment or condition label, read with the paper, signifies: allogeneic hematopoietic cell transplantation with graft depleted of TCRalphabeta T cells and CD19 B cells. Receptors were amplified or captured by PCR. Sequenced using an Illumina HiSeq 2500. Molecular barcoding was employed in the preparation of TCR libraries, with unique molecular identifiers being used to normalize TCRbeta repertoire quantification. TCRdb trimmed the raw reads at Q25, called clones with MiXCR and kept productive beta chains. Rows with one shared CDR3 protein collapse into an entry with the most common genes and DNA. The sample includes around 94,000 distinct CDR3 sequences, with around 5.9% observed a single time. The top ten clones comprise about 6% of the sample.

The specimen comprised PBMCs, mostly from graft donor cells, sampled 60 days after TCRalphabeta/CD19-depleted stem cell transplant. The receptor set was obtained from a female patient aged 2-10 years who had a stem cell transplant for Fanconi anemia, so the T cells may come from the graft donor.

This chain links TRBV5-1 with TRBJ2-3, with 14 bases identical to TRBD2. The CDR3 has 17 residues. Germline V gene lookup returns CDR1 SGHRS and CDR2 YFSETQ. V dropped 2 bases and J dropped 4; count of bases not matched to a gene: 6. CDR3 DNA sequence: TGCGCCAGCAGCTTATTGACTAGCGGGAGGGTGTCAGATACGCAGTATTTT. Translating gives CASSLLTSGRVSDTQYF.

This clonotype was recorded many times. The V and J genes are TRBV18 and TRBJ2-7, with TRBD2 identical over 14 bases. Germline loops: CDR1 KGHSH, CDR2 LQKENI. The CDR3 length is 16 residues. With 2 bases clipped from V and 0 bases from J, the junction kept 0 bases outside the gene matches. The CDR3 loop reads CASSPGTSGSSYEQYF. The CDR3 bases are TGTGCCAGCTCACCAGGGACTAGCGGGAGCTCCTACGAGCAGTACTTC. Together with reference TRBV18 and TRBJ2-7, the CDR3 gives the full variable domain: NAGVMQNPRHLVRRRGQEARLRCSPMKGHSHVYWYRQLPEEGLKFMVYLQKENIIDESGMPKERFSAEFPKEGPSILRIQQVVRGDSAAYFCASSPGTSGSSYEQYFGPGTRLTVT.

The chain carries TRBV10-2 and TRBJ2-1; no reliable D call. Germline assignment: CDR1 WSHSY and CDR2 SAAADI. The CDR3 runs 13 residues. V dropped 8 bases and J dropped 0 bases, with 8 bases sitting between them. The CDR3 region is CASRRSSYNEQFF. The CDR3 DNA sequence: TGCGCCAGCCGGCGGAGCTCCTACAATGAGCAGTTCTTC.

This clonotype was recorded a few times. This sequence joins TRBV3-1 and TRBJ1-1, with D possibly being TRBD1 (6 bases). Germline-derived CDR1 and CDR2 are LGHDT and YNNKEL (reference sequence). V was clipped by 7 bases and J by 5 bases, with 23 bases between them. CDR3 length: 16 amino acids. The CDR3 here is CASTRRWGQRETEAFF. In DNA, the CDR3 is TGTGCCAGCACCCGTCGTTGGGGGCAGCGAGAAACTGAAGCTTTCTTT. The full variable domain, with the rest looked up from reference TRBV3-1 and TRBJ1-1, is DTAVSQTPKYLVTQMGNDKSIKCEQNLGHDTMYWYKQDSKKFLKIMFSYNNKELIINETVPNRFSPKSPDKAHLNLHINSLELGDSAVYFCASTRRWGQRETEAFFGQGTRLTVV.

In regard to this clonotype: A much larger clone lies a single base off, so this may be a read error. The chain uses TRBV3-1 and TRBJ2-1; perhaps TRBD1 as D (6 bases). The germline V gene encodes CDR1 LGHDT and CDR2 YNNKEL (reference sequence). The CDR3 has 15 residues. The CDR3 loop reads CACSPRDIVSNEQFF. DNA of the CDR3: TGTGCCTGCAGCCCCCGGGACATCGTTTCCAATGAGCAGTTCTTC.

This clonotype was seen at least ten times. CDR3 loop: CATIIESSYEQYF. The CDR3 DNA reads TGTGCCACTATTATCGAGAGCTCCTACGAGCAGTACTTC. This chain uses TRBV7-9 with TRBJ2-7; unclear D gene. Germline CDR1 and CDR2: SEHNR and FQNEAQ (reference sequence). Trimming shortened V by 10 bases and J by 0 bases, and 13 bases separated the two germline ends. There are 13 residues in the CDR3. The whole variable domain, filled in from reference TRBV7-9 and TRBJ2-7, reads DTGVSQNPRHKITKRGQNVTFRCDPISEHNRLYWYRQTLGQGPEFLTYFQNEAQLEKSRLLSDRFSAERPKGSFSTLEIQRTEQGDSAMYLCATIIESSYEQYFGPGTRLTVT.

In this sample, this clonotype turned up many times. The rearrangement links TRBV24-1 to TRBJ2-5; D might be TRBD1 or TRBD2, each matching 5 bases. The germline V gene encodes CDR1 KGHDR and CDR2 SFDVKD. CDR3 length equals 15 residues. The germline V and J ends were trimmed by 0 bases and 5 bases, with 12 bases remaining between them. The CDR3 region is CATSDLGGKGETQYF. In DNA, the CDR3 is TGTGCCACCAGTGATTTGGGGGGAAAAGGGGAGACCCAGTACTTC.

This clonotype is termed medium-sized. CDR3 sequence reads: CASSFRGHNEQFF. In DNA form, the CDR3 reads TGTGCCAGCAGTTTTAGGGGTCACAATGAGCAGTTCTTC. J is TRBJ2-1 and V is TRBV12-3 or TRBV12-4; a possible D gene is TRBD1 (5 bases). The CDR3 length is 13 residues. Trimming took off 3 bases at V and 5 bases at J, with 8 bases between the two ends.

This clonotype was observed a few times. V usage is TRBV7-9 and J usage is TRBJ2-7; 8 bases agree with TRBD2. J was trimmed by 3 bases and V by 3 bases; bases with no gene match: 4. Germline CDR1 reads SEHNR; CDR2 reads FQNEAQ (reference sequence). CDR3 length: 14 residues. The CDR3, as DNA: TGTGCCAGCAGCTTTGGTAGCGGGAACTACGAGCAGTACTTC. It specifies CASSFGSGNYEQYF.

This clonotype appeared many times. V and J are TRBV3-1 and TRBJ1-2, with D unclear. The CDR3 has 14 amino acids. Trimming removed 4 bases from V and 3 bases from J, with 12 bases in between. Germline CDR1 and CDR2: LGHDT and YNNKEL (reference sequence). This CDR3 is CASSPYDDDYGYTF. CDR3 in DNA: TGTGCCAGCAGCCCCTACGATGATGACTATGGCTACACCTTC.

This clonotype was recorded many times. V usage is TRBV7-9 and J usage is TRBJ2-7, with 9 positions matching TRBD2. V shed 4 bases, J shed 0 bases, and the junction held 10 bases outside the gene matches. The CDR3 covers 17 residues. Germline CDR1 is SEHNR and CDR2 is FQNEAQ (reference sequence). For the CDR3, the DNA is TGTGCCAGCAGCTCCGTTACTAGCGGGTACAGCTCCTACGAGCAGTACTTC. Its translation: CASSSVTSGYSSYEQYF.

The CDR3 coding sequence is TGCAGCGTTGAGGGTTCGGGAAACATTCAGTACTTC. It encodes CSVEGSGNIQYF. The chain carries TRBV29-1 and TRBJ2-4; D gene ambiguous. The CDR3 extends over 12 amino acids. Per germline, CDR1 SQVTM and CDR2 ANQGSEA. With 3 bases removed from V and 6 bases from J, the gap between germline ends came to 9 bases.

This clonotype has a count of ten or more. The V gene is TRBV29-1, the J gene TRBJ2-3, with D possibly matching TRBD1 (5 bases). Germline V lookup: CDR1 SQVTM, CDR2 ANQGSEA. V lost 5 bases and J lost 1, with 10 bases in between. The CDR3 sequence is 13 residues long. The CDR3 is CSVRGRGTDTQYF. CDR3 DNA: TGCAGCGTTAGGGGCAGGGGCACAGATACGCAGTATTTT.

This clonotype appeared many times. CDR3 sequence reads: CASSLRTSGRSSYEQYF. DNA for the CDR3: TGTGCCAGCAGTTTGCGGACTAGCGGGAGAAGCAGCTACGAGCAGTACTTC. This chain connects TRBV12-3 or TRBV12-4 to TRBJ2-7, with 13 bases lining up with TRBD2. V lost 3 bases and J lost 3; bases outside the gene matches: 8. This CDR3 has 17 amino acids.

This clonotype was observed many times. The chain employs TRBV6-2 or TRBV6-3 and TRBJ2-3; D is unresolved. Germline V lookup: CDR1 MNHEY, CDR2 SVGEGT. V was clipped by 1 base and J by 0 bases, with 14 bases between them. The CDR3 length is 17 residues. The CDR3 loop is CASSYWSDGPSTDTQYF. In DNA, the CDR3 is TGTGCCAGCAGTTACTGGAGCGACGGTCCTAGCACAGATACGCAGTATTTT.

The CDR3 DNA follows: TGTGCCAGCAGTGAATCGCCTGGGCTAGCGGGAGGGAAAAGGAATGAGCAGTTCTTC. Translated: CASSESPGLAGGKRNEQFF. The chain joins TRBV25-1 to TRBJ2-1; 12 bases match TRBD2. Germline V gives CDR1 MGHDK, CDR2 SYGVNS. The trim removed 1 base at V and 7 bases at J, leaving 14 bases unmatched. The length of the CDR3 is 19 residues.

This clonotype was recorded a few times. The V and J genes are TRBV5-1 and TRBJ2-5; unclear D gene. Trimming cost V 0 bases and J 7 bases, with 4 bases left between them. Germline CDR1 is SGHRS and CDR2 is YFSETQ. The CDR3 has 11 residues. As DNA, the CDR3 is TGCGCCAGCAGCTTGGTCGGGACCCAGTACTTC. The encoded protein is CASSLVGTQYF.

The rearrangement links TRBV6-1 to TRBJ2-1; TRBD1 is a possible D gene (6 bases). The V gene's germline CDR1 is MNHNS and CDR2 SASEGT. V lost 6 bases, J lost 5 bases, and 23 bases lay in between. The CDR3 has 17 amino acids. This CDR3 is CASSHVPGQQVNNEQFF. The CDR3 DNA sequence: TGTGCCAGCAGCCACGTGCCTGGACAGCAAGTAAACAATGAGCAGTTCTTC.

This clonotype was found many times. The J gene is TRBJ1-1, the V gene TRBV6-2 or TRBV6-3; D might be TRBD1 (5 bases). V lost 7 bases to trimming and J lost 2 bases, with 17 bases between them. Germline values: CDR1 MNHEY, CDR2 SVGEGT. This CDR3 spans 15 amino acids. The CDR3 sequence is CASTYPREGNTEAFF. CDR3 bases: TGTGCCAGCACCTACCCCAGGGAGGGAAACACTGAAGCTTTCTTT.

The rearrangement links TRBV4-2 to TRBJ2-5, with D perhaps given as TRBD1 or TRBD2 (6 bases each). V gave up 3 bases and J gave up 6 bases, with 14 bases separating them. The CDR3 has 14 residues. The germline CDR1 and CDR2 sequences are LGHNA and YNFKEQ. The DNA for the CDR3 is TGTGCCAGCAGCCAGGGGGGCGGTCAGCAGACCCAGTACTTC. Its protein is CASSQGGGQQTQYF.

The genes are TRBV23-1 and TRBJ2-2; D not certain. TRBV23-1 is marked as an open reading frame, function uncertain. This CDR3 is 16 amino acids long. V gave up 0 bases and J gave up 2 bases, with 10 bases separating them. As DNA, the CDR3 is TGCGCCAGCAGTCAATCAGCAGGCCCAAACACCGGGGAGCTGTTTTTT. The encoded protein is CASSQSAGPNTGELFF.

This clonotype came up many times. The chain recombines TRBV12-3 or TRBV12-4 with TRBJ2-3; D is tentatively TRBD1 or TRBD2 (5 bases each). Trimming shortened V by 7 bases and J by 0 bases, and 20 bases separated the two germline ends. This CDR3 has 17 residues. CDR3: CASIRDGLISSTDTQYF. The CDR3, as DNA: TGTGCCAGCATTCGGGACGGATTAATTTCTAGCACAGATACGCAGTATTTT.

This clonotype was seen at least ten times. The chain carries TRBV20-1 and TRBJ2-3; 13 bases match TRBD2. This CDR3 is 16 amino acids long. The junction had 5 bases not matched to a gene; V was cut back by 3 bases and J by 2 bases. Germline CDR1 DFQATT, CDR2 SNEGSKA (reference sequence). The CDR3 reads CSASAGLAGATDTQYF. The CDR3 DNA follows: TGCAGTGCTAGTGCCGGACTAGCGGGGGCCACAGATACGCAGTATTTT.

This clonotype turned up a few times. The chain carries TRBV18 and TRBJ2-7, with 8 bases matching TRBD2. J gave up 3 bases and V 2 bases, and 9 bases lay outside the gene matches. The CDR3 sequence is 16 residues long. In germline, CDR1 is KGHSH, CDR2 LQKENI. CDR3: CASSPITAGALYEQYF. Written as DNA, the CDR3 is TGTGCCAGCTCACCAATTACAGCGGGAGCACTCTACGAGCAGTACTTC.

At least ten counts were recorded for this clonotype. Written as DNA, the CDR3 is TGCAGCGTTGAAAGACAGCTTACTGAAGCTTTCTTT. It yields the protein CSVERQLTEAFF. The V and J genes are TRBV29-1 and TRBJ1-1; the D gene is possibly TRBD1 (5 bases). The CDR3 has 12 residues. V dropped 2 bases and J dropped 5 bases, with 9 bases sitting between them. The germline CDR1 and CDR2 sequences are SQVTM and ANQGSEA. Full variable domain (outside the CDR3, taken from reference TRBV29-1 and TRBJ1-1): SAVISQKPSRDICQRGTSLTIQCQVDSQVTMMFWYRQQPGQSLTLIATANQGSEATYESGFVIDKFPISRPNLTFSTLTVSNMSPEDSSIYLCSVERQLTEAFFGQGTRLTVV.

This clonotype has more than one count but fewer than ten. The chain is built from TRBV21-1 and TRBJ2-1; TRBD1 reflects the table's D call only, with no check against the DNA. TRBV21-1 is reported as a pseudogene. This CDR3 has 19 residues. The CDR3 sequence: CASSSNRGPERELKYEQFF. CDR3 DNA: TGTGCCAGCAGCAGCAACAGGGGCCCAGAGCGGGAGCTCAAGTATGAGCAGTTCTTC.